This TCR beta chain emerged from a study of identical twins. This CDR3 is built from 13 residues. Trimming removed 2 bases from V and 7 bases from J, with 12 bases in between. The germline gives CDR1 DFQATT, CDR2 SNEGSKA (reference sequence). TCRdb processed the 5' RACE reads anew with MiXCR; each CDR3 protein has one entry. Among around 960,000 distinct CDR3 sequences listed, 9% to 15% were seen once. These data were likewise used in another study, on yellow fever vaccine responses in identical twins.

The clonotype originates from a woman under 30 in good health. The rearrangement links TRBV20-1 to TRBJ2-1; no firm D call. The sequenced sample was PBMCs. This CDR3 is CSARPTTVNEQFF. In DNA form, the CDR3 reads TGCAGTGCTAGACCCACTACAGTGAATGAGCAGTTCTTC.